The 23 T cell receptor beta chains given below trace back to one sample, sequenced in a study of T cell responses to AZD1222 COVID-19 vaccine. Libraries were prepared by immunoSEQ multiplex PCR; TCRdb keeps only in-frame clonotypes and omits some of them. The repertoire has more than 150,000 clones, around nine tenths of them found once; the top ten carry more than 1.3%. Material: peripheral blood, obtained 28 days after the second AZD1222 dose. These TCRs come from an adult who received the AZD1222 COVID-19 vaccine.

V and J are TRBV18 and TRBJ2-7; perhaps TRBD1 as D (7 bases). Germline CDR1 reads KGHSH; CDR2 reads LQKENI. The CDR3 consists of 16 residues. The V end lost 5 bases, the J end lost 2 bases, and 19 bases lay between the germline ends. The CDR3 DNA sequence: TGTGCCAGCTCAGAGCGCGACAGGGAGGCAACCTACGAGCAGTACTTC. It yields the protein CASSERDREATYEQYF.

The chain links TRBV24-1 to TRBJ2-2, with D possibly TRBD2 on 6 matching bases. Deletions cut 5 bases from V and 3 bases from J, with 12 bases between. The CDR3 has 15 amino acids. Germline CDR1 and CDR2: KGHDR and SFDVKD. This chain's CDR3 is CATSVEGGDTGELFF. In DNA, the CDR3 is TGTGCCACCAGTGTCGAGGGAGGAGACACCGGGGAGCTGTTTTTT.

CDR3 sequence reads: CASRGLTRGPRAYEQYF. The DNA of the CDR3 is TGTGCCAGCAGGGGATTGACCAGGGGGCCACGGGCCTACGAGCAGTACTTC. The gene calls are TRBV27 and TRBJ2-7, with TRBD1 matching over 8 bases. V shed 6 bases and J 2 bases; nucleotides not matched to a gene: 15. The CDR3 has 17 residues. Germline V gives CDR1 MNHEY, CDR2 SMNVEV (reference sequence).

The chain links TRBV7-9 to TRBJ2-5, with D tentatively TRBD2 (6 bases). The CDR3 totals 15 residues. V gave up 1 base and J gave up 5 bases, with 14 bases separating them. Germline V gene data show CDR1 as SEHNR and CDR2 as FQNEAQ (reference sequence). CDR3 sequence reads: CASSLGMTRGETQYF. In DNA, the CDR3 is TGTGCCAGCAGCTTAGGAATGACCCGGGGGGAGACCCAGTACTTC.

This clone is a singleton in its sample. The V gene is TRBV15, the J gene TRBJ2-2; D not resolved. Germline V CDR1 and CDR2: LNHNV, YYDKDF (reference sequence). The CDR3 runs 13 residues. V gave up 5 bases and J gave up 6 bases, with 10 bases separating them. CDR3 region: CATSLSAAGELFF. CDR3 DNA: TGTGCCACCAGCTTAAGCGCAGCCGGGGAGCTGTTTTTT.

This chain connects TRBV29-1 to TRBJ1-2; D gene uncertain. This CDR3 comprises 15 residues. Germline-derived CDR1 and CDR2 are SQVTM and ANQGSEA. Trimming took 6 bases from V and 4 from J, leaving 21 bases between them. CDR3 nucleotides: TGCAGCGTGGAGGACGAGTTAGGGCGGGCCTATGGCTACACCTTC. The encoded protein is CSVEDELGRAYGYTF.

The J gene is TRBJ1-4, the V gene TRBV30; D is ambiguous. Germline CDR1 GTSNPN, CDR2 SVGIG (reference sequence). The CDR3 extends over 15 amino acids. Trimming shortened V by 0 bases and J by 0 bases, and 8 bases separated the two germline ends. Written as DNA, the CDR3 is TGTGCCTGGAGTGTTGAGTTTGCAACTAATGAAAAACTGTTTTTT. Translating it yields CAWSVEFATNEKLFF.

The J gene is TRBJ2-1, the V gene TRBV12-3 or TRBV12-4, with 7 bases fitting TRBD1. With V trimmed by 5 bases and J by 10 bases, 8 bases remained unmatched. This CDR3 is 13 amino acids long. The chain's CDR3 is CASSDRAGGEQFF. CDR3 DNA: TGTGCCAGCAGTGACAGGGCGGGTGGAGAGCAGTTCTTC.

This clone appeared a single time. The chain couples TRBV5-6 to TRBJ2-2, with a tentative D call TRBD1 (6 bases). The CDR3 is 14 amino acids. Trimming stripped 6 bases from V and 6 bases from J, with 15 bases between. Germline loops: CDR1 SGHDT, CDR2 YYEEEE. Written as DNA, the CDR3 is TGTGCCAGCAATCCAAGGGGGTTCGCCGGGGAGCTGTTTTTT. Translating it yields CASNPRGFAGELFF. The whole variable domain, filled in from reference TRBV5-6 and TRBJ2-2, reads DAGVTQSPTHLIKTRGQQVTLRCSPKSGHDTVSWYQQALGQGPQFIFQYYEEEERQRGNFPDRFSGHQFPNYSSELNVNALLLGDSALYLCASNPRGFAGELFFGEGSRLTVL.

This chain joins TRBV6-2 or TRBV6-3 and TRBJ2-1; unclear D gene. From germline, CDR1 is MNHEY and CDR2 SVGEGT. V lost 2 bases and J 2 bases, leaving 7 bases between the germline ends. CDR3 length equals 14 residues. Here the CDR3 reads CASSYLGTYNEQFF. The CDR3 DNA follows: TGTGCCAGCAGTTACCTAGGGACCTACAATGAGCAGTTCTTC.

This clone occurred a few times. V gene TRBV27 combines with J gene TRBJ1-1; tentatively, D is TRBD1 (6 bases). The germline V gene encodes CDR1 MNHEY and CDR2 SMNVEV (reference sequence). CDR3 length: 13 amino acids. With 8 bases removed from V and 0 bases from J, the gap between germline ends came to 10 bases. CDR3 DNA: TGTGCCAGCGGGGGGCGGATGAACACTGAAGCTTTCTTT. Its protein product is CASGGRMNTEAFF.

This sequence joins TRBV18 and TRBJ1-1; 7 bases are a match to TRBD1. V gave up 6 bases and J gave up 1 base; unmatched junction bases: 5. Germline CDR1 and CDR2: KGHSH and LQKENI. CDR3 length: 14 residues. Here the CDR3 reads CASSPRQGNTEAFF. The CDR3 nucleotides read TGTGCCAGCTCTCCCAGACAGGGGAACACTGAAGCTTTCTTT.

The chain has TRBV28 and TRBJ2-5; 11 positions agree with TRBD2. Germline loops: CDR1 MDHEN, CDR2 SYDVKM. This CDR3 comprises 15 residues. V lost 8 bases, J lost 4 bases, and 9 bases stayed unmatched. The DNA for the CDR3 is TGTGCCAGCTGCGGCACTAGCGGGAGACCAGAGACCCAGTACTTC. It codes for CASCGTSGRPETQYF.

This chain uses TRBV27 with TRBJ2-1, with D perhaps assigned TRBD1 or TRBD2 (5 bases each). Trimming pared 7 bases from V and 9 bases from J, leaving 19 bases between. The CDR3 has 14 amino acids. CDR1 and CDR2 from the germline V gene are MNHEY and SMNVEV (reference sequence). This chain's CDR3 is CASKGRRGVSEQFF. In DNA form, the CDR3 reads TGTGCCAGCAAAGGCCGTCGAGGGGTCAGTGAGCAGTTCTTC.

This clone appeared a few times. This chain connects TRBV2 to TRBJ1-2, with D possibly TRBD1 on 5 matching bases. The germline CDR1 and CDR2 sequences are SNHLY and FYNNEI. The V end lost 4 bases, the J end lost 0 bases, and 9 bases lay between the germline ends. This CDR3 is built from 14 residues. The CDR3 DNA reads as TGTGCCAGCAGTGGAGGGACTTCTAACTATGGCTACACCTTC. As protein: CASSGGTSNYGYTF.

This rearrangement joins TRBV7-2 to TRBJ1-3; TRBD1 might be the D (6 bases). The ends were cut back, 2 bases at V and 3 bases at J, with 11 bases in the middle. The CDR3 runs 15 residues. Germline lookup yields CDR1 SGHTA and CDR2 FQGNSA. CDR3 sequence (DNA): TGTGCCAGCAGCTTAAGCTCAGGGGATGGAAACACCATATATTTT. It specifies CASSLSSGDGNTIYF.

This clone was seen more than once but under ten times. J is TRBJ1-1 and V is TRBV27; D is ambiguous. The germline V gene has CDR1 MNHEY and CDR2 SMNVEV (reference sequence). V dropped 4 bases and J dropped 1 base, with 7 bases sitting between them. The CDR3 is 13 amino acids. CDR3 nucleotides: TGTGCCAGCAGTTGGTCAGAGAACACTGAAGCTTTCTTT. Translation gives CASSWSENTEAFF.

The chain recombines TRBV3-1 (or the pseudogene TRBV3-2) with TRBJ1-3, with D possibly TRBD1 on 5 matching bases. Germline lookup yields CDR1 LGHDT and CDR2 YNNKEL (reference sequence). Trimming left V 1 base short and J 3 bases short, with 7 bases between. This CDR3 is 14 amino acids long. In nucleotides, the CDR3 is TGTGCCAGCAGCCAAGGCAGGGATGGAAACACCATATATTTT. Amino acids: CASSQGRDGNTIYF.

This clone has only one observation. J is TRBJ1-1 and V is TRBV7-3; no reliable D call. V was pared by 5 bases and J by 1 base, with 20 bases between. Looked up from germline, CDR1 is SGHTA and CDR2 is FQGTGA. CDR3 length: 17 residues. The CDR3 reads CASSRTDPDGENTEAFF. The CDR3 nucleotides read TGTGCCAGCAGCAGAACAGATCCGGACGGGGAGAACACTGAAGCTTTCTTT.

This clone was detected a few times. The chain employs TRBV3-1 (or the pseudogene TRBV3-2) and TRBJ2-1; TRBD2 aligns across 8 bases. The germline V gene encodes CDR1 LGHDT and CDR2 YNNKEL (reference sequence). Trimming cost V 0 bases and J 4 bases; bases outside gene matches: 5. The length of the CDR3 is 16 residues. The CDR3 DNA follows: TGTGCCAGCAGCCAAGAATCGGGGGGGTATTACAATGAGCAGTTCTTC. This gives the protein CASSQESGGYYNEQFF.

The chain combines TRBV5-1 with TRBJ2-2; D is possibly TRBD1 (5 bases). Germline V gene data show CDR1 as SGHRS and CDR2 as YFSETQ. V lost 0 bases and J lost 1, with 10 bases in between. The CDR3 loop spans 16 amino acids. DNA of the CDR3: TGCGCCAGCAGCTTGGCTAGAGACAGGAACACCGGGGAGCTGTTTTTT. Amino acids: CASSLARDRNTGELFF.

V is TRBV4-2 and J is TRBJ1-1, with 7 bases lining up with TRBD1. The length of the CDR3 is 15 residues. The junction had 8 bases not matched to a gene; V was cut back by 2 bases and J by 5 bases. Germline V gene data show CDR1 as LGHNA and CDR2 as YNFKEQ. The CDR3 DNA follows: TGTGCCAGCAGCCAAACCTTGACAGGGCGTACTGAAGCTTTCTTT. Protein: CASSQTLTGRTEAFF.

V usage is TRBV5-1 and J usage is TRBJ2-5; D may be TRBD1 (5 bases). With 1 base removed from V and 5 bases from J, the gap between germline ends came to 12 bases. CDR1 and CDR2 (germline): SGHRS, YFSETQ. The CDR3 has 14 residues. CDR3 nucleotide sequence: TGCGCCAGCAGCTTGCTAGGGGTAGGGGAGACCCAGTACTTC. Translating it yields CASSLLGVGETQYF.